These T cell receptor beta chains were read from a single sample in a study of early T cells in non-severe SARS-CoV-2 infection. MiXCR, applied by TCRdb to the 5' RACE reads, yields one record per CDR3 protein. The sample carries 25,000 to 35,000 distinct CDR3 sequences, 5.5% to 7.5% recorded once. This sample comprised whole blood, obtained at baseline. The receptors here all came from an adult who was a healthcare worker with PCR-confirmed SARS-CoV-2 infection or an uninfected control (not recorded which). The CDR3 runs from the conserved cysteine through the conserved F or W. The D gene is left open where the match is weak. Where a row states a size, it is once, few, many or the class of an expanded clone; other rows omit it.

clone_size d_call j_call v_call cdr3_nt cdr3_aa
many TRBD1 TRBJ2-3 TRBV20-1 TGCAGTGCTAGAGTGTTGGACAGGGGCGGAACAGATACGCAGTATTTT CSARVLDRGGTDTQYF
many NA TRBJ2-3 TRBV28 TGTGCCAGCAGTTACACAGATACGCAGTATTTT CASSYTDTQYF
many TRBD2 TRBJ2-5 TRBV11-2 TGTGCCAGCAGCTTAACGACTAGCGGGCTCCAAGAGACCCAGTACTTC CASSLTTSGLQETQYF
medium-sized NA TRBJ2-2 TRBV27 TGTGCCAGCAGGGTCGGAGGGGGGGAGCTGTTTTTT CASRVGGGELFF
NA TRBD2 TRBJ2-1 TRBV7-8 TGTGCCAGCACCAAAACGCGGACGGGACTAGAGGGTCGCTACAATGAGCAGTTCTTC CASTKTRTGLEGRYNEQFF
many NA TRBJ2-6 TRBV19 TGTGCCAGTAGTATAGATCTTAGGCGGCTACCTGTCAGCTCTGGGGCCAACGTCCTGACTTTC CASSIDLRRLPVSSGANVLTF
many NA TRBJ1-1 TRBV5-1 TGCGCCAGCAGCTCACTGGCGGGGGACACTGAAGCTTTCTTT CASSSLAGDTEAFF
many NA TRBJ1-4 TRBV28 TGTGCCAGCAGTTTATCCCGCAGCTGGGTTGGTGGACTGTTTTTT CASSLSRSWVGGLFF
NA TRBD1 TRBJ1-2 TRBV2 TGTGCCAGCAGTACCCGGGACAGGGGATCGGATGGCTACACCTTC CASSTRDRGSDGYTF
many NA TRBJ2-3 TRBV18 TGTGCCAGCTCACCAGGTGGACAACGAGGCACAGATACGCAGTATTTT CASSPGGQRGTDTQYF
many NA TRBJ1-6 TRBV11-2 TGTGCCAGCAGCTTAGATGGGGCAGGGGCTTCACCCCTCCACTTT CASSLDGAGASPLHF
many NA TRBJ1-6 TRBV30 TGTGCCTGGAGTGCAGGTCTGGGTTCACCCCTCCACTTT CAWSAGLGSPLHF
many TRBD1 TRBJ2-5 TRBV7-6 TGTGCCAGCAGCCTGGGGACAGGGTTGAGAGAGACCCAGTACTTC CASSLGTGLRETQYF
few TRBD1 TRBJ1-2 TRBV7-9 TGTGCCAGCAGCTTAGGGGGACAGGGTGCTGTAGATGGCTACACCTTC CASSLGGQGAVDGYTF
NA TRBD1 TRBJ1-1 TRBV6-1 TGTGCCAGCAGTGAATACGGACAGGGAAGGGGTGAAGCTTTCTTT CASSEYGQGRGEAFF
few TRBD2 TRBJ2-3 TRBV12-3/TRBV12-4 TGTGCCAGCAGTCGGAATAGCGGGGGACGGGGTACGCAGTATTTT CASSRNSGGRGTQYF
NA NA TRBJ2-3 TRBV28 TGTGCCAGCAGTACCTCTTGGAGGGGGAAGACCCCTTACAAAACTAGCACAGATACGCAGTATTTT CASSTSWRGKTPYKTSTDTQYF
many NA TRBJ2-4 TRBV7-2 TGTGCCAGCAGCCCCTCGTGGGCTAAAAACATTCAGTACTTC CASSPSWAKNIQYF
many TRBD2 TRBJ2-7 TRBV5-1 TGCGCCAGCAGCTTAGGGACTAGCGTCTACGAGCAGTACTTC CASSLGTSVYEQYF
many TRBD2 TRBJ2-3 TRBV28 TGTGCCAGCAGCCCAGGGACTAGCGGCACAGATACGCAGTATTTT CASSPGTSGTDTQYF
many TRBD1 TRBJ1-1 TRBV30 TGTGCCTGGGGGCGTGAGGGGGCCACTGAAGCTTTCTTT CAWGREGATEAFF
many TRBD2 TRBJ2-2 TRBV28 TGTGCCAGCAGTTTGGTAGCGGGACGGGGCGGGGAGCTGTTTTTT CASSLVAGRGGELFF
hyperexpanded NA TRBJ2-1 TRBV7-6 TGTGCCAGCAGCTACTACGGCGATGAGCAGTTCTTC CASSYYGDEQFF
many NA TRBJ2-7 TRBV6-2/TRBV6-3 TGTGCCAGCACCCTCTTTGGGAGAGACTACGAGCAGTACTTC CASTLFGRDYEQYF
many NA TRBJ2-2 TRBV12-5 TGTGCTAGTGGACGCCTTTCCGGGACCGAGAACACCGGGGAGCTGTTTTTT CASGRLSGTENTGELFF